The T cell receptor beta chain described here comes from a study of T-cell reconstitution after alpha-beta-depleted transplantation in children (dated by TCRdb to the mid-2010s). In terms of the full investigation: T-cell immune reconstitution after TCRalphabeta/CD19-depleted allogeneic hematopoietic cell transplantation in children was quantitatively tracked in the study by means of TCR repertoire profiling.

Results and caveats for the whole study, not just this receptor: In some patients, high TCRbeta diversity at day 60 was attributed to recipient T cells and intrathymic progenitors that had survived conditioning. The apparently early recovery of alphabetaT-cell counts about two months after transplant reportedly depended on only several hundred rapidly expanded clones that came from non-depleted graft cells. Over subsequent months, a decline in hyperexpanded clone frequencies was noted, and after one year, T-cell counts and TCRbeta diversity were mostly ascribed to newly produced T cells.

CDR1 and CDR2 are drawn from the germline V gene: SGHDT, YYEEEE. Counted from cysteine to phenylalanine, this CDR3 has 14 amino acids. Of all the DNA, just the CDR3 is kept, 42 bases in frame from base 1. Here V drops 4 bases and J drops 7 bases, and the junction holds 10 bases not matched to any gene. Library generation was performed with PCR. TCRdb names Illumina HiSeq 2500 as the instrument used. TCR libraries were prepared with molecular barcoding, using unique molecular identifiers to normalize TCRbeta repertoire quantification. TCRdb passed the public sequencing reads through fastp at Q25 and MiXCR, retaining productive beta sequences. Rows are unified per CDR3 protein, each entry keeping the most common DNA and genes. In all, the sample holds roughly 400,000 distinct CDR3 sequences, and 43% of those were seen once. The top ten constitute roughly a quarter of the sample. The meaning of the sample's treatment or condition label: allogeneic hematopoietic cell transplantation with graft depleted of TCRalphabeta T cells and CD19 B cells. Transplant recipients were children who received TCRalphabeta/CD19-depleted allogeneic hematopoietic cell grafts.

This clonotype was counted many times. Its antigen remains unidentified. Per-base quality was not reported, and no clone a single base away is much larger than it. The chain is made from TRBV5-6 and TRBJ1-1, with 7 junctional bases fitting TRBD1. The specimen comprised PBMCs, sampled before TCRalphabeta/CD19-depleted stem cell transplant. This receptor was taken from a girl aged 2 to 9 with aplastic anemia, due to receive a stem cell transplant. The base sequence is TGTGCCAGCAGCGTACCTACAGGGGTAGGTGAAGCTTTCTTT. Its protein is CASSVPTGVGEAFF.